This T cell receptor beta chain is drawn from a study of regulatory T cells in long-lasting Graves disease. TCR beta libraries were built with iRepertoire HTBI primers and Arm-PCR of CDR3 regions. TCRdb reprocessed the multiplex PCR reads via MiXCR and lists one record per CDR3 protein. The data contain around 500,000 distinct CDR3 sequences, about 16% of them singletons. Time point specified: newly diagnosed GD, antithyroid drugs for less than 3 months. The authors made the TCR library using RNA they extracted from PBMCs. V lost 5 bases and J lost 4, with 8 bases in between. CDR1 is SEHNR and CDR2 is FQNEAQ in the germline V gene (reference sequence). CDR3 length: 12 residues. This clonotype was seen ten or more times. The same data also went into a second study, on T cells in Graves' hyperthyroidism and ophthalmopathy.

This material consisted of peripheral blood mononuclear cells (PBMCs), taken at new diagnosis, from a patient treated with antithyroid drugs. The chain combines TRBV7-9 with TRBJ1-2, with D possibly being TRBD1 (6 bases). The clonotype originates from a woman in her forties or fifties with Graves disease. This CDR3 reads CASSADSYGYTF. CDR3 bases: TGTGCCAGCAGCGCGGACAGCTATGGCTACACCTTC.